A selection of T cell receptor beta chains follows, all from one sample in a study of multiple sclerosis patients with progressive multifocal leukoencephalopathy. The protocol was immunoSEQ multiplex PCR, while the TCRdb copy is restricted to in-frame clones and leaves out a portion. Among 30,000 or so clones listed, roughly 85% were seen once. This specimen consisted of PBMCs, obtained from a patient treated with natalizumab. The source of these receptors is a woman in her twenties or thirties with progressive multifocal leukoencephalopathy. CDR3s include the opening cysteine and the closing phenylalanine or tryptophan. A D gene is named only where the DNA matches it firmly. Size tells how often a clone was seen (once, few, many) or the class of an expanded clone, and some rows leave it out.

>TRBV7-2|15|NA|TRBJ1-2|TRBD1
CASSLEQGDSYGYTF
TGTGCCAGCAGCTTAGAGCAGGGGGATAGCTATGGCTACACCTTC
>TRBV28|17|NA|TRBJ1-5|TRBD1
CASSLEQGARVGQPQHF
TGTGCCAGCAGTTTGGAACAGGGGGCGCGAGTCGGACAGCCCCAGCATTTT
>TRBV2|14|NA|TRBJ1-2|TRBD1
CASSDPGGYYGYTF
TGTGCCAGCAGTGACCCAGGGGGCTACTATGGCTACACCTTC
>TRBV28|14|NA|TRBJ1-4|NA
CASSSQELLEKLFF
TGTGCCAGCAGTTCCCAGGAATTGTTGGAAAAACTGTTTTTT
>TRBV15|16|NA|TRBJ2-1|TRBD2
CATSRAGLAVENEQFF
TGTGCCACCAGCAGGGCAGGACTAGCGGTCGAAAATGAGCAGTTCTTC
>TRBV15|16|NA|TRBJ2-1|TRBD2
CATYSGRGAGNNEQFF
TGTGCCACCTACTCTGGGCGGGGGGCTGGAAACAATGAGCAGTTCTTC
>TRBV7-2|15|NA|TRBJ2-1|NA
CASSLGVSSGEGQFF
TGTGCCAGCAGCTTAGGAGTGAGTAGCGGTGAGGGGCAGTTCTTC
>TRBV4-3|13|NA|TRBJ2-5|NA
CASSQGLQETQYF
TGCGCCAGCAGCCAAGGTCTACAAGAGACCCAGTACTTC
>TRBV27|14|NA|TRBJ1-5|NA
CASSYLGGNQPQHF
TGTGCCAGCAGTTACCTAGGGGGGAATCAGCCCCAGCATTTT
>TRBV6-5|15|NA|TRBJ2-7|TRBD2
CASTPSGRGAYEQYF
TGTGCCAGCACCCCTAGCGGGAGAGGGGCCTACGAGCAGTACTTC
>TRBV4-1|15|NA|TRBJ2-3|NA
CASSQDWQTTDTQYF
TGCGCCAGCAGCCAAGATTGGCAGACCACAGATACGCAGTATTTT
>TRBV4-3|15|NA|TRBJ2-2|TRBD2
CASSSGLAVTGELFF
TGCGCCAGCAGTTCGGGACTAGCAGTCACCGGGGAGCTGTTTTTT
>TRBV2|11|NA|TRBJ2-1|TRBD2
CASSPGTSGFF
TGTGCCAGCAGTCCCGGGACTAGCGGGTTCTTC
>TRBV25-1|17|NA|TRBJ1-2|TRBD1
CASSEEQQGASCYGYTF
TGTGCCAGCAGTGAAGAACAGCAGGGGGCATCTTGCTATGGCTACACCTTC
>TRBV19|13|NA|TRBJ1-1|NA
CASSLSLHTEAFF
TGTGCCAGTAGTCTAAGTCTACACACTGAAGCTTTCTTT
>TRBV25-1|14|NA|TRBJ1-4|NA
CASSRRGTNEKLFF
TGTGCCAGCAGTCGCCGGGGCACGAATGAAAAACTGTTTTTT
>TRBV7-3|16|NA|TRBJ2-2|TRBD2
CASSLGLAGRTGELFF
TGTGCCAGCAGCTTAGGGTTAGCGGGGCGCACCGGGGAGCTGTTTTTT
>TRBV29-1|13|NA|TRBJ1-5|TRBD1
CSAGTGHNQPQHF
TGCAGTGCTGGGACAGGTCACAATCAGCCCCAGCATTTT
>TRBV11-2|14|NA|TRBJ2-3|NA
CASSLGGVIDTQYF
TGTGCCAGCAGCTTGGGGGGAGTAATAGATACGCAGTATTTT
>TRBV11-2|14|NA|TRBJ2-1|TRBD2
CASRLAGGYNEQFF
TGTGCCAGCAGGCTAGCGGGAGGGTACAATGAGCAGTTCTTC
>TRBV30|13|NA|TRBJ1-2|NA
CAWSAVVRYGYTF
TGTGCCTGGAGTGCCGTCGTTAGGTATGGCTACACCTTC
>TRBV14|16|NA|TRBJ2-5|TRBD2
CASSPLAGDGQETQYF
TGTGCCAGCAGCCCGCTAGCGGGAGATGGCCAAGAGACCCAGTACTTC
>TRBV19|14|NA|TRBJ1-4|TRBD1
CASLGTGYNEKLFF
TGTGCCAGTCTTGGGACAGGATATAATGAAAAACTGTTTTTT
>TRBV6-1|15|once|TRBJ2-3|TRBD1
CASSPRDRGTDTQYF
TGTGCCAGCAGTCCCCGGGACAGGGGTACAGATACGCAGTATTTT
>TRBV11-2|14|NA|TRBJ2-2|NA
CASSLVTDTGELFF
TGTGCCAGCAGCTTAGTAACGGACACCGGGGAGCTGTTTTTT
>TRBV18|13|NA|TRBJ2-3|TRBD2
CASSGLVADTQYF
TGTGCCAGCTCGGGACTAGTAGCAGATACGCAGTATTTT
>TRBV7-9|15|once|TRBJ2-7|TRBD1
CASSSPGTGIYEQYF
TGTGCCAGCAGCTCACCCGGGACAGGGATCTACGAGCAGTACTTC
>TRBV5-6|12|NA|TRBJ2-3|NA
CASSFGTDTQYF
TGTGCCAGCAGCTTTGGTACAGATACGCAGTATTTT
>TRBV5-1|15|NA|TRBJ2-5|TRBD1
CASSSTPDRDETQYF
TGCGCCAGCAGCTCGACCCCGGACAGGGATGAGACCCAGTACTTC
>TRBV5-4|15|NA|TRBJ2-1|TRBD1
CASSSGQTLLSEQFF
TGTGCCAGCAGCTCGGGACAGACTCTTCTTTCTGAGCAGTTCTTC
>TRBV4-3|13|NA|TRBJ2-7|NA
CASARDPTYEQYF
TGCGCCAGCGCCCGGGACCCTACCTACGAGCAGTACTTC
>TRBV25-1|14|NA|TRBJ2-3|TRBD2
CASRLTSGTDTQYF
TGTGCCAGCAGGCTGACTAGCGGCACAGATACGCAGTATTTT
>TRBV27|14|NA|TRBJ2-3|NA
CASSSGLKTDTQYF
TGTGCCAGCAGTTCCGGACTAAAGACAGATACGCAGTATTTT
>TRBV6-1|14|NA|TRBJ2-7|NA
CASSPFGGQVEQYF
TGTGCCAGCAGCCCCTTCGGGGGGCAAGTCGAGCAGTACTTC
>TRBV7-2|14|NA|TRBJ1-1|NA
CASSFAGPSPEAFF
TGTGCCAGCAGCTTTGCCGGGCCGTCCCCTGAAGCTTTCTTT
>TRBV19|17|NA|TRBJ2-1|NA
CASSIGSHLAGSNEQFF
TGTGCCAGTAGTATAGGATCCCACTTGGCAGGGTCTAATGAGCAGTTCTTC
>TRBV7-8|19|NA|TRBJ1-1|TRBD1
CASSPVVGGNSGVYTEAFF
TGTGCCAGCAGCCCGGTTGTAGGGGGCAATTCGGGCGTATACACTGAAGCTTTCTTT
>TRBV5-1|13|NA|TRBJ2-3|NA
CASKAGNTDTQYF
TGCGCCAGCAAGGCGGGGAACACAGATACGCAGTATTTT
>TRBV6-5|15|NA|TRBJ2-2|NA
CASSSRQWVTGELFF
TGTGCCAGCAGTTCCCGACAGTGGGTAACCGGGGAGCTGTTTTTT
>TRBV4-2|17|few|TRBJ1-3|NA
CASSQDSRQVYGNTIYF
TGTGCCAGCAGCCAAGATTCCCGACAGGTGTACGGAAACACCATATATTTT